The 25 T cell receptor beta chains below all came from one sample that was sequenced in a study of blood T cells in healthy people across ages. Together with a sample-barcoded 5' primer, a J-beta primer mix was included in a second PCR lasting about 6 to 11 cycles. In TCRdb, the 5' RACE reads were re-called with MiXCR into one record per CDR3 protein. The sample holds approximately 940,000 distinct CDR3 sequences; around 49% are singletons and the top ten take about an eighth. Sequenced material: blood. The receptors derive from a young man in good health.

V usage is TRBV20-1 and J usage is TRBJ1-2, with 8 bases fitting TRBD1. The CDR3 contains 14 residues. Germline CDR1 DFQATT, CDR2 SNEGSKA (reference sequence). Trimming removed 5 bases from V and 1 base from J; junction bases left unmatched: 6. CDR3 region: CSAAAGGLNYGYTF. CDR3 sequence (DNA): TGCAGTGCTGCGGCAGGGGGCCTTAACTATGGCTACACCTTC.

DNA of the CDR3: TGTGCCAGCGCCAGCGGCGAGCAGTACTTC. Translated, it gives CASASGEQYF. The chain recombines TRBV25-1 with TRBJ2-7; weak D call: TRBD2 (5 bases). Germline-derived CDR1 and CDR2 are MGHDK and SYGVNS. The germline V and J ends were trimmed by 8 bases and 6 bases, with 8 bases remaining between them. The CDR3 length is 10 residues.

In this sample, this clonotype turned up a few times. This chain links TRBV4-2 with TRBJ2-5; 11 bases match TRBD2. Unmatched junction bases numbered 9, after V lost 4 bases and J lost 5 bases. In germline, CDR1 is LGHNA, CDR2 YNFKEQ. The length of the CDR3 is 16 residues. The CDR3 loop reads CASSLVSGGAGETQYF. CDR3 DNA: TGTGCCAGCAGCCTCGTTAGCGGGGGGGCCGGTGAGACCCAGTACTTC.

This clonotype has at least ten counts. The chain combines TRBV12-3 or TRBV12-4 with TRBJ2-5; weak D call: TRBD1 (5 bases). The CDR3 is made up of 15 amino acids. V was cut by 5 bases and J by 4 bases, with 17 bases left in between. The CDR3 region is CASSPDSPLRETQYF. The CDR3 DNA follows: TGTGCCAGCAGTCCTGACAGCCCCTTACGAGAGACCCAGTACTTC.

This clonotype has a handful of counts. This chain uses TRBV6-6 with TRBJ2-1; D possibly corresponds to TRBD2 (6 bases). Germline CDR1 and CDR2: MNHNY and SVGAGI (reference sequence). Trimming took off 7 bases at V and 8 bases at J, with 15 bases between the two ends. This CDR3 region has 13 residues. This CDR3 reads CASTLGGLDEQFF. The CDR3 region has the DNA TGTGCCAGCACCCTGGGGGGTCTCGATGAGCAGTTCTTC.

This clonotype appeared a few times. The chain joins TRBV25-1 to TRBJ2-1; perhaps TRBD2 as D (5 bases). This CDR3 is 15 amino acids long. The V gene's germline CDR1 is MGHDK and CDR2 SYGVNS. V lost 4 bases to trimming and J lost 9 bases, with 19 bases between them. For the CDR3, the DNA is TGTGCCAGCAGTGGATGGACGGGTCCAAGCGGTGAGCAGTTCTTC. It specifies CASSGWTGPSGEQFF. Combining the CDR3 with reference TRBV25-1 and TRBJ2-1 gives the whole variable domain EADIYQTPRYLVIGTGKKITLECSQTMGHDKMYWYQQDPGMELHLIHYSYGVNSTEKGDLSSESTVSRIRTEHFPLTLESARPSHTSQYLCASSGWTGPSGEQFFGPGTRLTVL.

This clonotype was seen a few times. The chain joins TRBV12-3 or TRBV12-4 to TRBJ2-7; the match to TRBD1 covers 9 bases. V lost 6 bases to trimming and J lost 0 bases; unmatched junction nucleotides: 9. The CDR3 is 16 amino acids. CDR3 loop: CASSRAGQGRSYEQYF. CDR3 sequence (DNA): TGTGCCAGCAGCCGAGCGGGACAGGGACGCTCCTACGAGCAGTACTTC.

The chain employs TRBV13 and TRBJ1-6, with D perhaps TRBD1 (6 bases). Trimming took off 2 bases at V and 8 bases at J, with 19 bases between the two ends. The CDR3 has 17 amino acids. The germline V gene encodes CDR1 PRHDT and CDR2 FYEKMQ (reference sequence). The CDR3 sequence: CASSLSVGEGVDSPLHF. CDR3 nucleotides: TGTGCCAGCAGCTTATCAGTCGGGGAGGGGGTGGATTCACCCCTCCACTTT.

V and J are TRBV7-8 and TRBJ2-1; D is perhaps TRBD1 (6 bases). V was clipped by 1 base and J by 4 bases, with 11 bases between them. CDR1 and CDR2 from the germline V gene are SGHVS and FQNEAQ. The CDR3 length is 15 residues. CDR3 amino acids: CASSLGAGDYNEQFF. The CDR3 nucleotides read TGTGCCAGCAGCTTAGGAGCAGGGGATTACAATGAGCAGTTCTTC.

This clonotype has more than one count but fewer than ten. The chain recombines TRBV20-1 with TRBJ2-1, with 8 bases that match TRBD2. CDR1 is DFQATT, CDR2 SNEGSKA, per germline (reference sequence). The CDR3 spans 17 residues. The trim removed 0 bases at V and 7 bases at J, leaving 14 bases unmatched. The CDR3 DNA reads TGCAGTGCTAGAGATCTACAGGGCGGGGGGTTGGTGAATGAGCAGTTCTTC. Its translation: CSARDLQGGGLVNEQFF.

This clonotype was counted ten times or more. This chain's CDR3 is CASSLEGGNQPQHF. The CDR3 DNA follows: TGCGCCAGCAGCTTGGAAGGGGGCAATCAGCCCCAGCATTTT. V gene TRBV5-1 combines with J gene TRBJ1-5; possible D gene TRBD1, 5 bases. The ends were cut back, 0 bases at V and 2 bases at J, with 6 bases in the middle. This CDR3 is 14 amino acids long. CDR1 and CDR2 from the germline V gene are SGHRS and YFSETQ.

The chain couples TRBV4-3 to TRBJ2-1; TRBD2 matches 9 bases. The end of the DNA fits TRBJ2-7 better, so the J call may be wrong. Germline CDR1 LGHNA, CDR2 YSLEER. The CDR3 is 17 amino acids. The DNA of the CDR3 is TGCGCCGTTCACAGGCTAGCGGGGCCCACTTCCTACAATGAGCAGTACTTC. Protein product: CAVHRLAGPTSYNEQYF.

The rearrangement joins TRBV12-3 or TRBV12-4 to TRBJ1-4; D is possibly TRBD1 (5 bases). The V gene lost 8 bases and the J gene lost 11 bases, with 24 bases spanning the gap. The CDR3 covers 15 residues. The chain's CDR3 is CASSSLRGGSYKLFF. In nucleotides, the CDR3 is TGTGCCAGCTCCTCCCTTAGGGGAGGATCTTATAAACTGTTTTTT.

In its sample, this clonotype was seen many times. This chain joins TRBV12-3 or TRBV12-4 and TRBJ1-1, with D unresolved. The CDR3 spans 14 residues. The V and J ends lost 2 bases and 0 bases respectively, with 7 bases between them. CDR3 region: CASSLSSVNTEAFF. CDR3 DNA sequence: TGTGCCAGCAGTTTAAGCAGCGTGAACACTGAAGCTTTCTTT.

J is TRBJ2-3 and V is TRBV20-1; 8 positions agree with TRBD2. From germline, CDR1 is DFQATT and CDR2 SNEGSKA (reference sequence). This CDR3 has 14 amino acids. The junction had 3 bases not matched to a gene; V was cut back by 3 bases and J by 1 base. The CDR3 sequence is CSASPSGRTDTQYF. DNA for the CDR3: TGCAGTGCTAGTCCTAGCGGGCGCACAGATACGCAGTATTTT.

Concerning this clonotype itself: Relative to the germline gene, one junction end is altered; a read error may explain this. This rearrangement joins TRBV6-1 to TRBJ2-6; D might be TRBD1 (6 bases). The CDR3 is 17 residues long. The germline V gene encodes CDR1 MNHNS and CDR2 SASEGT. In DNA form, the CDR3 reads TGTGCCGGCAGTCGGCAGGGGTGGGTGGAAGGGGCCAACGTCCTGACTTTC. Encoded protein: CAGSRQGWVEGANVLTF.

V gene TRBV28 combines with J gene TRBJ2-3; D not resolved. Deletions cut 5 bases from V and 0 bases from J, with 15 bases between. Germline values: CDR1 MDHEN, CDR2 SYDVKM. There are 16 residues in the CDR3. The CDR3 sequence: CASSTGRRSSTDTQYF. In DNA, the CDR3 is TGTGCCAGCAGTACCGGGCGGCGATCTAGCACAGATACGCAGTATTTT. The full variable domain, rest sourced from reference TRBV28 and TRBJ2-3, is DVKVTQSSRYLVKRTGEKVFLECVQDMDHENMFWYRQDPGLGLRLIYFSYDVKMKEKGDIPEGYSVSREKKERFSLILESASTNQTSMYLCASSTGRRSSTDTQYFGPGTRLTVL.

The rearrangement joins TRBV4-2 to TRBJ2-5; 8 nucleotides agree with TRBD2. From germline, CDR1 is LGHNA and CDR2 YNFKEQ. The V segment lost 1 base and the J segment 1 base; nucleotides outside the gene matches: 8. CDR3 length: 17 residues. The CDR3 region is CASSQGGGTSGQETQYF. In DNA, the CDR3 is TGTGCCAGCAGCCAAGGGGGAGGCACTAGCGGCCAAGAGACCCAGTACTTC.

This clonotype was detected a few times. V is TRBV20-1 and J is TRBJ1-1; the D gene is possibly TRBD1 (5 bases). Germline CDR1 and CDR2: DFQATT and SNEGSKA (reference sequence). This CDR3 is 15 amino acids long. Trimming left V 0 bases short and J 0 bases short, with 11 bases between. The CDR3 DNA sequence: TGCAGTGCTAGAGATCTCGAGGGGATGAACACTGAAGCTTTCTTT. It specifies CSARDLEGMNTEAFF.

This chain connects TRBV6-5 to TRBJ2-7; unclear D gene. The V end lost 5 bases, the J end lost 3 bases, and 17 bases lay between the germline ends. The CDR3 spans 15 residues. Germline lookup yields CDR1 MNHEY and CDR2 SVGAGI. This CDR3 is CASSIGPNSLYEQYF. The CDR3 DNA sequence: TGTGCCAGCAGTATCGGTCCTAACTCCCTCTACGAGCAGTACTTC.

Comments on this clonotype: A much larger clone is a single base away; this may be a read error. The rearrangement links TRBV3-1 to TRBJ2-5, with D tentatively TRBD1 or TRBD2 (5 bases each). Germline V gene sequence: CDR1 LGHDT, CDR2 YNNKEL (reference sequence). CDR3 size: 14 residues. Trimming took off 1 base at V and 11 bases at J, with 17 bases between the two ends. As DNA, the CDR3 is TGTGCCAGCAGCCAAGGAGGGACGAACAATGAGCAGTACTTC. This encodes CASSQGGTNNEQYF.

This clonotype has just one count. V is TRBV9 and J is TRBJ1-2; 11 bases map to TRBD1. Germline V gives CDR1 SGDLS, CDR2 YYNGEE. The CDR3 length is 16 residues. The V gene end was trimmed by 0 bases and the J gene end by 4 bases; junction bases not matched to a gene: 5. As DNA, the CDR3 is TGTGCCAGCAGCGTAGGGGGACAGGGGGTTGGCTATGGCTACACCTTC. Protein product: CASSVGGQGVGYGYTF.

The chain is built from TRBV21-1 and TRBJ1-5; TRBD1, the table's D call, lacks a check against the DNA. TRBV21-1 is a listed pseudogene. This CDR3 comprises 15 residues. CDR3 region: CASNPGGEGNQPQHF. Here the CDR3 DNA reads TGTGCCAGCAACCCAGGGGGCGAAGGCAATCAGCCCCAGCATTTT.

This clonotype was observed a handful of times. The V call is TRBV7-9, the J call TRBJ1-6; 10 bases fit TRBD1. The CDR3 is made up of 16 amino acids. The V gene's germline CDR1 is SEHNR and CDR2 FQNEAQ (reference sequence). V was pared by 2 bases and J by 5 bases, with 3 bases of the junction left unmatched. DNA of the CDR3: TGTGCCAGCAGCTTATTTGGGACAGGGGATAATTCACCCCTCCACTTT. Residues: CASSLFGTGDNSPLHF.

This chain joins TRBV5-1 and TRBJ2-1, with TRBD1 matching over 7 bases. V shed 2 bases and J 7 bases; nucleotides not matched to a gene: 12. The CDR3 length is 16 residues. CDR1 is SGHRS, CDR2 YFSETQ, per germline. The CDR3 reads CASSFETGLRGNEQFF. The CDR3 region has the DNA TGCGCCAGCAGCTTCGAGACAGGGTTGCGAGGGAATGAGCAGTTCTTC.